This note documents a single TCR beta chain sequence. Germline V gene sequence: CDR1 SGHNT, CDR2 YYREEE (reference sequence). This CDR3 is built from 16 residues. J lost 2 bases, V lost 2 bases, and 10 bases had no gene match. This entry comes from a study of control samples from healthy donors and cancer patients. Clones were sequenced by immunoSEQ multiplex PCR, and TCRdb holds only the in-frame ones, with some missing. The sample carries 150,000 to 200,000 clones, about 87% recorded once. The source material was blood. The origin of this receptor is a man between 25 and 39 years old in good health. The gene calls are TRBV5-4 and TRBJ2-7, with 7 bases fitting TRBD2. The CDR3 loop is CASSFWHTGGPYEQYF. CDR3 nucleotide sequence: TGTGCCAGCAGCTTTTGGCACACGGGAGGCCCCTACGAGCAGTACTTC.